One and the same sample provided the 10 T cell receptor beta chains below, sequenced in a study of cytomegalovirus exposure and HLA in healthy donors. PCR used 60 Vbeta primers and 13 Jbeta primers. Data came from immunoSEQ multiplex PCR; TCRdb stores just in-frame clones and leaves some out. The sample lists some 130,000 clones, around four fifths occurring once. Material for sequencing was PBMCs. The receptors derive from a boy younger than 18 in good health and CMV-seronegative.

CDR3 DNA: TGTGCCAGCCCGGGACTCCATACCTACGAGCAGTACTTC. Translating it yields CASPGLHTYEQYF. V is TRBV5-8 and J is TRBJ2-7, with D maybe TRBD2 (6 bases). Germline CDR1 is SGHTS and CDR2 is YDEGEE. V dropped 7 bases and J dropped 2 bases, with 13 bases sitting between them. CDR3 size: 13 residues.

The V call is TRBV27, the J call TRBJ2-1, with 7 bases matching TRBD2. From germline, CDR1 is MNHEY and CDR2 SMNVEV (reference sequence). With 4 bases clipped from V and 4 bases from J, the junction kept 7 bases outside the gene matches. The CDR3 is 15 amino acids. In DNA form, the CDR3 reads TGTGCCAGCAGTTCTAGCGGTGATTTTTACAATGAGCAGTTCTTC. This gives the protein CASSSSGDFYNEQFF.

This clone was seen more than once but under ten times. The chain has TRBV2 and TRBJ1-1; TRBD1 might be the D (6 bases). Trimming shortened V by 5 bases and J by 1 base, and 11 bases separated the two germline ends. Germline loops: CDR1 SNHLY, CDR2 FYNNEI. The CDR3 runs 14 residues. CDR3 loop: CASSPGRGNTEAFF. CDR3 bases: TGTGCCAGCAGTCCCGGCAGGGGGAACACTGAAGCTTTCTTT.

CDR3: CASSPSRRAGVNEQYF. The DNA for the CDR3 is TGTGCCAGCAGTCCTAGCAGGAGGGCGGGAGTCAACGAGCAGTACTTC. The chain combines TRBV7-2 with TRBJ2-7; 7 bases match TRBD2. The germline V gene has CDR1 SGHTA and CDR2 FQGNSA. The CDR3 runs to 16 residues. V was clipped by 6 bases and J by 5 bases; unmatched bases: 16.

The CDR3 DNA is TGTGCCAGCAGCCGGAGGGTAGCGGGAGGCTCGGACGAGCAGTACTTC. Its translation: CASSRRVAGGSDEQYF. V usage is TRBV7-3 and J usage is TRBJ2-7; 10 bases are shared with TRBD2. Germline V CDR1 and CDR2: SGHTA, FQGTGA. The CDR3 has 16 residues. V trimming: 5 bases; J trimming: 5 bases; junction bases outside the gene matches: 12.

This clone was detected a few times. The chain combines TRBV7-9 with TRBJ2-1; TRBD2 might be the D (6 bases). Germline CDR1 SEHNR, CDR2 FQNEAQ (reference sequence). The CDR3 spans 15 residues. V lost 4 bases to trimming and J lost 9 bases, with 19 bases between them. The CDR3 nucleotides are TGTGCCAGCAGCTCCCCGGGACTCCGAGGGGCTGAGCAGTTCTTC. As protein: CASSSPGLRGAEQFF.

The chain carries TRBV4-3 and TRBJ2-7; D is unresolved. Germline-derived CDR1 and CDR2 are LGHNA and YSLEER. CDR3 length: 15 amino acids. Trimming took off 0 bases at V and 2 bases at J, with 11 bases between the two ends. CDR3 coding DNA: TGCGCCAGCAGCCAAGATGGGCATTCCACCTACGAGCAGTACTTC. The encoded protein is CASSQDGHSTYEQYF.

J is TRBJ1-5 and V is TRBV7-2; D perhaps matches TRBD1 (5 bases). CDR3 length: 15 residues. Germline V lookup: CDR1 SGHTA, CDR2 FQGNSA. Trimming pared 1 base from V and 10 bases from J, leaving 17 bases between. The CDR3, as DNA: TGTGCCAGCAGCTTAGATGCGGGGCAGGAAGAACCCCAGCATTTT. Its translation: CASSLDAGQEEPQHF.

The chain recombines TRBV19 with TRBJ2-3; no clear D. Germline CDR1 reads LNHDA; CDR2 reads SQIVND (reference sequence). The V and J ends lost 5 bases and 6 bases respectively, with 9 bases between them. CDR3 length: 12 amino acids. CDR3 nucleotide sequence: TGTGCCAGTAGTCTGAACTCGGATACGCAGTATTTT. Encoded protein: CASSLNSDTQYF.

The V and J genes are TRBV6-1 and TRBJ2-7; a possible D gene is TRBD2 (7 bases). This CDR3 spans 15 amino acids. V was trimmed by 3 bases and J by 4 bases, leaving 16 bases between them. Germline lookup yields CDR1 MNHNS and CDR2 SASEGT. The CDR3 DNA reads TGTGCCAGCAGTGAGAATGGGGGGGCCCTTTACGAGCAGTACTTC. Residues: CASSENGGALYEQYF.